The following is a T cell receptor beta chain sequence with its context. Its antigen is undetermined. This sample stems from a study of cytomegalovirus exposure and HLA in healthy donors. Study at large: Membership in the Caucasian-associated ancestry cluster was found for 81% of 398 genotyped donors. Study results and caveats: Excluded were some V segments that proved indistinguishable, including TRBV6-2 and TRBV6-3. TCR beta sequences reportedly predicted most subjects' HLA-A and HLA-B alleles accurately.

13 Jbeta primers and 60 Vbeta primers were used for the PCR. Measured with immunoSEQ multiplex PCR; TCRdb has only the in-frame clones, and not every one. The top ten clones hold approximately 9.4% of a sample with 150,000 to 200,000 clones, around 85% of them seen once. Germline V gene data show CDR1 as MRHNA and CDR2 as SNTAGT. The V and J ends lost 2 bases and 1 base respectively, with 18 bases between them. The CDR3 is 17 residues long. The clonotype comes from a man aged 18 to 30 in good health and CMV-seropositive. The V call is TRBV6-4, the J call TRBJ2-7; D call uncertain. Material: PBMCs. This CDR3 reads CASSDPPLLSASYEQYF. The CDR3 DNA follows: TGTGCCAGCAGTGACCCGCCCCTATTGTCTGCTTCCTACGAGCAGTACTTC.